The present T cell receptor (beta chain) was sequenced within a study of regulatory T cells in long-lasting Graves disease (dated by TCRdb to the early 2020s). Some background on the complete study: Antithyroid drugs had been taken for less than 3 months by newly diagnosed Graves' disease patients. TCR sequencing covered around 13 persistent and around 20 newly diagnosed Graves' disease patients, 33 samples in total. The study took place in China and was registered as a clinical trial. Persistent Graves' disease patients were compared with newly diagnosed Graves' disease patients by peripheral blood TCR sequencing and RNA sequencing.

This clonotype was picked up many times. This clone's antigen is unknown. There are no base qualities to consult, and no much larger clone falls within one base. What the study reported, not specific to this receptor: The authors acknowledged the small sample size as a limitation that may reduce accuracy. Persistent patients shared more public clonotypes among themselves (roughly 2,700) than newly diagnosed patients did (more than 950). Compared with newly diagnosed patients, persistent Graves' disease patients had lower TCR Shannon entropy and fewer highly expanded clones, which suggests clonal expansion. Peripheral blood alone was examined, since thyroid tissue, which constituted the primary lesion, could not be accessed. Sequencing and analysis were limited to the TCR beta chain.

This specimen's time point label, per the study, means: newly diagnosed GD, antithyroid drugs for less than 3 months. For both TCR sequencing and RNA sequencing, RNA was extracted from PBMCs using TRIzol. The diagnosis of Graves' disease was made according to American Thyroid Association guidelines. Patients for the study were recruited at an endocrinology department in Xi'an, China. From each patient, approximately 9 milliliters of peripheral blood was collected into an EDTA anticoagulant tube. Ficoll Paque Plus density gradient separation was used to isolate PBMCs, and no further T cell sorting was done. An Agilent 2100 Bioanalyzer and agarose gel were used to check RNA quality, and a NanoDrop 2000 was used to measure RNA concentration. Libraries were made using multiplex PCR. TCRdb lists the instrument as Illumina HiSeq 4000. CDR3 regions were amplified by Arm-PCR with iRepertoire HTBI primers to construct TCR beta libraries. Before sequencing, the PCR products went through gel purification. Turning to the authors' computational methods: A total of roughly 58 TRBV and 14 TRBJ segments were identified across samples and were used for gene usage analysis of CDR3 amino acid clonotypes. COPE and FqMerger were used to merge the filtered high-quality paired reads into contigs. BLAST was used to align contigs to IMGT TRBV, TRBD and TRBJ reference genes, with CDR3 defined following IMGT. Any clonotype with a frequency above 0.1% was counted as a highly expanded clone. Shannon entropy served as the measure of repertoire diversity, while the Gini coefficient captured V-J evenness. A clonotype found in more than one individual was treated as public. TCRdb reworked the public reads: Q25 trimming with fastp, MiXCR clone assembly, productive beta chains retained. CDR3 protein duplicates are merged, each entry listing the most common genes and DNA. The V and J calls were determined by TCRdb, not by the authors. A total of hundreds of thousands of distinct CDR3 sequences appear in this sample, 15% to 20% of them only once. The top ten clonotypes cover around 36% of the sample.

The receptor was isolated from a female donor with Graves disease. Here the sequenced sample was peripheral blood mononuclear cells (PBMCs), taken at new diagnosis, from a patient treated with antithyroid drugs.

The DNA sequence is given as TGTGCCAGCTCACCCCGGCAAGCCGATGAAAAACTGTTTTTT. Its protein reads: CASSPRQADEKLFF. Recombination linked TRBV18 to TRBJ1-4; no D gene can be assigned with confidence. The V end loses 3 bases and the J end loses 6 bases, and a stretch of 11 bases separates them. The CDR1 and CDR2 encoded by the germline V gene are KGHSH and LQKENI. Its CDR3 holds 14 amino acids, cysteine through phenylalanine. Of the read, only the CDR3 DNA is kept; its 42 bases are in frame from base 1.